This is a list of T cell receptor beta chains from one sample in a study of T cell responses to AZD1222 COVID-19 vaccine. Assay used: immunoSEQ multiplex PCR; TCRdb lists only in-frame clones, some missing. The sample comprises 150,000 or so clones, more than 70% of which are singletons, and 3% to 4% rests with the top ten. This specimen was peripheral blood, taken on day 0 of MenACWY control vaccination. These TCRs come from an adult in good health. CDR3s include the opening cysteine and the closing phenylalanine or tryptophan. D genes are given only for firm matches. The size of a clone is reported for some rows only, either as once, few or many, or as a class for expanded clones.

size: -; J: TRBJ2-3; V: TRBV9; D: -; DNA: TGTGCCAGCAGCGCCCTAAGTGGGACAGATACGCAGTATTTT; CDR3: CASSALSGTDTQYF
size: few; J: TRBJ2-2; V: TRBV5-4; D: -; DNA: TGTGCCAGCAGCTTGACCAGAACGAACACCGGGGAGCTGTTTTTT; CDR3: CASSLTRTNTGELFF
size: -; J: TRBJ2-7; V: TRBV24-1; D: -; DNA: TGTGCCACCAGTGATCGTAGCGGTGTACAGTACTTC; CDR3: CATSDRSGVQYF
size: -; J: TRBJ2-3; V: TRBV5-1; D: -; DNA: TGCGCCAGCAGCTCGGACCCTCTGGGTTTAAGTGGTACGCAGTATTTT; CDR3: CASSSDPLGLSGTQYF
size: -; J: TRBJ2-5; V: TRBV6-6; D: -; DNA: TGTGCCAGCAGTTACTCGGGCGCAAGTGCGAAGACCCAGTACTTC; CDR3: CASSYSGASAKTQYF
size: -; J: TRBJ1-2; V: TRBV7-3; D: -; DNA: TGTGCCAGCAGCTTAACAGCAGGGACGTATGGCTACACCTTC; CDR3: CASSLTAGTYGYTF
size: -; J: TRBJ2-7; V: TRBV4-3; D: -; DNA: TGCGCCAGCAGCCAAGGGCCGTCCTACGAGCAGTACTTC; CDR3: CASSQGPSYEQYF
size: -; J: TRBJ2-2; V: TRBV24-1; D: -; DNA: TGTGCCACCAGTGGGGAGCGGGACACCGGGGAGCTGTTTTTT; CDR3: CATSGERDTGELFF
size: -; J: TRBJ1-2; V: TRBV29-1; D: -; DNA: TGCAGCGTCGATACCCGGGGCTATGGCTACACCTTC; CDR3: CSVDTRGYGYTF
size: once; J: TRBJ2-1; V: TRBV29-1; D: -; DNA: TGCAGCGTAGGTTTCTCCTACAATGAGCAGTTCTTC; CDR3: CSVGFSYNEQFF
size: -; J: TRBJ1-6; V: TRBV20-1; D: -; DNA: TGCAGTGCTCAACGACCCCTCCACTTT; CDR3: CSAQRPLHF
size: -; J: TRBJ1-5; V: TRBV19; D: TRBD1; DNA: TGTGCCAGTAGTATAGTTGCAGGAGGGGGCGCCGGCAATCAGCCCCAGCATTTT; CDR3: CASSIVAGGGAGNQPQHF
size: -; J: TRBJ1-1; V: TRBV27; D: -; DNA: TGTGCCAGCAGTTTATTTCAGGGGCTCAAGAACACTGAAGCTTTCTTT; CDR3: CASSLFQGLKNTEAFF
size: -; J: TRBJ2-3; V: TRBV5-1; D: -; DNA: TGCGCCAGCAGCTTCCCGACTAGTCGGGATGCGGACACAGATACGCAGTATTTT; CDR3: CASSFPTSRDADTDTQYF
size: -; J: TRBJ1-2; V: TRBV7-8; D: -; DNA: TGTGCCAGCAGCGTTAGCCAAGGACCTAACTATGGCTACACCTTC; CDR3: CASSVSQGPNYGYTF
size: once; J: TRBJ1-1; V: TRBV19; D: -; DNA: TGTGCCAGTAACGGGGGGCAGGCCGCTTTCTTT; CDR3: CASNGGQAAFF
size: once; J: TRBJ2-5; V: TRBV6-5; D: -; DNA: TGTGCCAGCAGTCCGACAGGTGCGGGCGAGACCCAGTACTTC; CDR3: CASSPTGAGETQYF
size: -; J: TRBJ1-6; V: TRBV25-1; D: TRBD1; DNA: TGTGCCAGCAGTGCGGACAGGGGGCCGTATTCACCCCTCCACTTT; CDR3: CASSADRGPYSPLHF
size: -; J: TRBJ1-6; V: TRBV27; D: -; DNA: TGTGCCAGCAGTGCGGGCCCTTCCGGAGATTCACCCCTCCACTTT; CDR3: CASSAGPSGDSPLHF
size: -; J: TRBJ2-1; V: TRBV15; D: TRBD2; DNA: TGTGCCACCAGCAGAGGAGGAGCGGGAGGGGGGGTCAATGAGCAGTTCTTC; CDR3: CATSRGGAGGGVNEQFF
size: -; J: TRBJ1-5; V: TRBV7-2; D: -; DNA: TGTGCCAGCAGCCTTGGTAGGGGTAGCAATCAGCCCCAGCATTTT; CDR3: CASSLGRGSNQPQHF
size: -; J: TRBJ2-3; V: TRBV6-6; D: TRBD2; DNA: TGTGCCAGCAGTTACTCCCTAGCGGGGGAGGGGTATTTT; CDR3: CASSYSLAGEGYF
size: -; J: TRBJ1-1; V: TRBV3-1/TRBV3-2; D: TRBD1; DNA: TGTGCCAGCAGCCAGCGGGACAGGGGCACTGAAGCTTTCTTT; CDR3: CASSQRDRGTEAFF
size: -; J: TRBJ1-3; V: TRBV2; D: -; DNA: TGTGCCAGCAGTGAATCGATCTTCTCTGGAAACACCATATATTTT; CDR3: CASSESIFSGNTIYF
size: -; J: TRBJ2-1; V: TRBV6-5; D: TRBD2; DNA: TGTGCCAGCAGTTACTTCAGGACTAGCGGGAGTGGACAGTTCTTC; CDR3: CASSYFRTSGSGQFF
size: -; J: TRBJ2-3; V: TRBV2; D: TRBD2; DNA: TGTGCCAGCAGTGAACTAGCGGGGGGGATGGCAGATACGCAGTATTTT; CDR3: CASSELAGGMADTQYF
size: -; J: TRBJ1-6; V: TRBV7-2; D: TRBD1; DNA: TGTGCCAGCAGCTGGGGACAGCATTCACCCCTCCACTTT; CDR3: CASSWGQHSPLHF
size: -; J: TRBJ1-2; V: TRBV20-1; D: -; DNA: TGCAGTGCCAGTGGACAGAGCAACCTCTATGGCTACACCTTC; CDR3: CSASGQSNLYGYTF
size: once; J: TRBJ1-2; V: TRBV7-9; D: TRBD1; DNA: TGTGCCAGCAGCTGGCTGACAGGGAGGGACTATGGCTACACCTTC; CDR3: CASSWLTGRDYGYTF
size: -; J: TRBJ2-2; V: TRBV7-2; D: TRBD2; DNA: TGTGCCAGCAGCTTACTTCCTAGCGGGGGGTCCGGGGAGCTGTTTTTT; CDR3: CASSLLPSGGSGELFF
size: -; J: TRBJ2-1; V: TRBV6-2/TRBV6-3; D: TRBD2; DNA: TGTGCCAGCAGTGATCGACTAGCGGGAGGGTACAATGAGCAGTTCTTC; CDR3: CASSDRLAGGYNEQFF
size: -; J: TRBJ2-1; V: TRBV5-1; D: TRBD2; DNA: TGCGCCAGCAGCGTGACTAGCGATGAGCAGTTCTTC; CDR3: CASSVTSDEQFF
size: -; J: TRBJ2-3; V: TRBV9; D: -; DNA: TGTGCCAGCAGCGAGGGCGAAAGCACAGATACGCAGTATTTT; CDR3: CASSEGESTDTQYF
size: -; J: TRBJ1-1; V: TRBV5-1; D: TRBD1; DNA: TGCGCCAGCAGCTCAGGGACAGGGACGAACACTGAAGCTTTCTTT; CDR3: CASSSGTGTNTEAFF
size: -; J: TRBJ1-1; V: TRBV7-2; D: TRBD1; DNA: TGTGCCAGCAGCTGGGGACAGGCGAACACTGAAGCTTTCTTT; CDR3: CASSWGQANTEAFF
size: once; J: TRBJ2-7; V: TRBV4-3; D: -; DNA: TGCGCCAGCAGCCAAGCCAGGGGCCCCACCTACGAGCAGTACTTC; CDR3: CASSQARGPTYEQYF
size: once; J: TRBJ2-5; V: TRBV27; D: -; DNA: TGTGCCAGCAGCCCTGGCCGGGGCTTATACCAAGAGACCCAGTACTTC; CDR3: CASSPGRGLYQETQYF
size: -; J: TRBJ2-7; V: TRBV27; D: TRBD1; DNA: TGTGCCAGCAGTTTAAACAGGGGGTCAGGCTACGAGCAGTACTTC; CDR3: CASSLNRGSGYEQYF
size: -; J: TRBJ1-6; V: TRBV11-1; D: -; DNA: TGTGCCAGCAGCCCTAAGGACGGGTTATATCCACCCCTCCACTTT; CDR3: CASSPKDGLYPPLHF
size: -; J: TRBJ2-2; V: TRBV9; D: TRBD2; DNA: TGTGCCAGCAGCGTAGCTACCGCGGGGGGCACCGGGGAGCTGTTTTTT; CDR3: CASSVATAGGTGELFF
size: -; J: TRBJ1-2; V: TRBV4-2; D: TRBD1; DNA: TGTGCCAGCAGCCAAGATTGGGGACAGCCATCGGACGGCTACACCTTC; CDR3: CASSQDWGQPSDGYTF
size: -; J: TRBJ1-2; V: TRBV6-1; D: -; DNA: TGTGCCAGCAGTGAGTCCGGGAACGGCTACACCTTC; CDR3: CASSESGNGYTF
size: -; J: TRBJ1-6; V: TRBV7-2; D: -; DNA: TGTGCCAGCAGCTTAGCGGGGGGAACTAATTCACCCCTCCACTTT; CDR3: CASSLAGGTNSPLHF
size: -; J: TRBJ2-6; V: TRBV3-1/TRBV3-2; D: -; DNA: TGTGCCAGCAGCCGCGGGCCCGACTCTGGGGCCAACGTCCTGACTTTC; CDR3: CASSRGPDSGANVLTF
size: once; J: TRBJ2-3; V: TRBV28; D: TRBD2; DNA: TGTGCCAGCAGTCCTTCTTGGGGGAGGGGTACAGATACGCAGTATTTT; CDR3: CASSPSWGRGTDTQYF
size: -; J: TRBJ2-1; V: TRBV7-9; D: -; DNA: TGTGCCAGCAGCCCCCGGGGGTACCCGGTGGGAAACAATGAGCAGTTCTTC; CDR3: CASSPRGYPVGNNEQFF
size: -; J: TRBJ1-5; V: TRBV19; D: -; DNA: TGTGCCAGTACCCCCGGGGGGCGGAATCAGCCCCAGCATTTT; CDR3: CASTPGGRNQPQHF
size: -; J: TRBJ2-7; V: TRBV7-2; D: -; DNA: TGTGCCAGCAGCTTAAGGGAAACCTACGAGCAGTACTTC; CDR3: CASSLRETYEQYF
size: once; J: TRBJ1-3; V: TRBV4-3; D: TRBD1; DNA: TGCGCCAGCAGCCATCTTTACAGGGGTGCGTCTGGAAACACCATATATTTT; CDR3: CASSHLYRGASGNTIYF
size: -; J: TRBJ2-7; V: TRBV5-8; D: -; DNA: TGTGCCAGCAGCCTGCTGGAGGGCAGGGCCTCCTACGAGCAGTACTTC; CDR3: CASSLLEGRASYEQYF
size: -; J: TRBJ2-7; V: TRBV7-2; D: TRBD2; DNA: TGTGCCAGCAGCTTACTAGCGGGAATCTACGAGCAGTACTTC; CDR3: CASSLLAGIYEQYF
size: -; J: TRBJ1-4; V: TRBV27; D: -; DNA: TGTGCCAGCAGTTTAAGCCTAGGGTCTCCTGAAAAACTGTTTTTT; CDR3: CASSLSLGSPEKLFF
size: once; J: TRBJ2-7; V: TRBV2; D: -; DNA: TGTGCCAGCAGAGCGACAGGCGGGGGATCCTACGAGCAGTACTTC; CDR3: CASRATGGGSYEQYF
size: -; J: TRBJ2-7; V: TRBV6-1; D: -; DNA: TGTGCCAGCAGTGAACAGTACTTCTCCTACGAGCAGTACTTC; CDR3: CASSEQYFSYEQYF
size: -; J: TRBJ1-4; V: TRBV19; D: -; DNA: TGTGCCAGTAGTAACTTGGACAGCCTTAATGAAAAACTGTTTTTT; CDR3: CASSNLDSLNEKLFF
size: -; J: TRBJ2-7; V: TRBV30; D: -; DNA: TGTGCCTGGACAGTAACCTCCTACGAGCAGTACTTC; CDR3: CAWTVTSYEQYF